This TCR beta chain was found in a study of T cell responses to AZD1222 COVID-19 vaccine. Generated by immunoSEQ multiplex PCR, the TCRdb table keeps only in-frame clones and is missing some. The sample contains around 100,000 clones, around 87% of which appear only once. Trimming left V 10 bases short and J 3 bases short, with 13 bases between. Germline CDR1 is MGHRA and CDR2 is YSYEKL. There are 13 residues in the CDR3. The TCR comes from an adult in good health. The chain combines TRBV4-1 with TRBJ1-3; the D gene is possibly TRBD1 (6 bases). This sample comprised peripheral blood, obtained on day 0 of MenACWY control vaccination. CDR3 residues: CATGTRVGNTIYF. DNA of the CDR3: TGCGCCACCGGGACACGAGTTGGAAACACCATATATTTT.